The entry below gives a single TCR beta chain sequence along with its context. What it binds is unknown. Germline loops: CDR1 PRHDT, CDR2 FYEKMQ (reference sequence). The V end was cut by 2 bases, the J end by 4 bases, with 15 bases between. The CDR3 spans 16 residues. The data originate from a study of T cell repertoires in cytomegalovirus infection. Study-level background: Indications of both CMV infection and matching HLA type were provided by public TCR beta signatures.

From the reads, TCRdb called clonotypes with MiXCR, one entry per CDR3 protein. In the table there are about 900,000 distinct CDR3 sequences, less than 35% of which are singletons. J is TRBJ2-1 and V is TRBV13; possibly TRBD2 for D (7 bases). The sample in question was cultured CD8+ T cells from PBMCs, obtained from culture after CMV antigen stimulation. The clonotype comes from a human donor in good health (CMV status not recorded). Some clones in this sample may be carry-over from other donors' samples. The CDR3: CASSLIGGGDYNEQFF. Here the CDR3 DNA reads TGTGCCAGCAGCTTAATAGGGGGGGGGGATTACAATGAGCAGTTCTTC.